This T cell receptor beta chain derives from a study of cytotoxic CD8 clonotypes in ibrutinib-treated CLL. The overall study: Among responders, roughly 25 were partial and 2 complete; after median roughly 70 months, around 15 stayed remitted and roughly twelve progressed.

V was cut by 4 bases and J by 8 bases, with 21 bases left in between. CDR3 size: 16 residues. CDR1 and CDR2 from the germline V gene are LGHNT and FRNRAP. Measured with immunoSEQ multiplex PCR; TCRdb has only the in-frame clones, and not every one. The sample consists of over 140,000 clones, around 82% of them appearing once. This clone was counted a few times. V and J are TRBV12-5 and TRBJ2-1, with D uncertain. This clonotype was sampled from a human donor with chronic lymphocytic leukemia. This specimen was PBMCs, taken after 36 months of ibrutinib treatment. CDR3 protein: CASGSPTLTVGHEQFF. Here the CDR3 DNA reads TGTGCTAGTGGTTCCCCTACGCTAACGGTGGGCCATGAGCAGTTCTTC.